Shown below are 30 T cell receptor beta chains from a single sample sequenced in a study of monozygotic twins with inflammatory bowel disease. TCRdb reprocessed the 5' RACE reads; each CDR3 protein has one entry and no DNA is given. The clone table shows some 160,000 distinct CDR3 sequences, with the ten largest holding less than 7.5%. Sequenced: blood. Receptor source: a human donor with ulcerative colitis or Crohn's disease, or a healthy co-twin of an affected twin (not recorded which).

This CDR3 is CSARELSGVYEQYF. The rearrangement uses TRBV20-1 and TRBJ2-7. Germline lookup yields CDR1 DFQATT and CDR2 SNEGSKA (reference sequence). The CDR3 covers 14 residues.

The CDR3 here is CASSQGIREGTEAFF. This sequence joins TRBV3-1 and TRBJ1-1. CDR1 is LGHDT, CDR2 YNNKEL, per germline (reference sequence). The CDR3 runs 15 residues.

CDR3 region: CASSPRRDSYEQYF. The chain recombines TRBV7-2 with TRBJ2-7; TCRdb lists TRBD1, though no DNA is available to test this call. This CDR3 has 14 amino acids. Germline loops: CDR1 SGHTA, CDR2 FQGNSA.

V gene TRBV27 combines with J gene TRBJ2-7; the TCRdb D gene call, TRBD2, has no DNA to confirm it. The CDR3 has 13 amino acids. In germline, CDR1 is MNHEY, CDR2 SMNVEV (reference sequence). The CDR3 here is CASSLRESYEQYF.

This chain links TRBV20-1 with TRBJ1-4; TCRdb outputs TRBD1, but without DNA this stays unchecked. This CDR3 has 13 amino acids. Germline V lookup: CDR1 DFQATT, CDR2 SNEGSKA (reference sequence). This CDR3 reads CSRREQGDEKLFF.

CDR3 region: CASSEFASGLAEQFF. The rearrangement joins TRBV25-1 to TRBJ2-1; as DNA is missing, the TRBD2 call by TCRdb cannot be tested. The CDR3 spans 15 residues. Germline V CDR1 and CDR2: MGHDK, SYGVNS.

The chain uses TRBV6-1 and TRBJ1-4; TCRdb picks TRBD1, but there is no DNA to check that call. The germline CDR1 and CDR2 sequences are MNHNS and SASEGT. The CDR3 sequence is 14 residues long. The CDR3: CASSPRGTNEKLFF.

The chain uses TRBV5-1 and TRBJ2-7; TCRdb returns TRBD1, unconfirmable since there is no DNA. Germline CDR1 is SGHRS and CDR2 is YFSETQ. This CDR3 is built from 15 residues. CDR3 protein: CASSPGQGGVYEQYF.

This chain connects TRBV10-3 to TRBJ1-5. CDR3 length equals 14 residues. Germline V gene sequence: CDR1 ENHRY, CDR2 SYGVKD. CDR3 amino acids: CAISEFKGNQPQHF.

This sequence joins TRBV29-1 and TRBJ2-2; the D gene TCRdb calls, TRBD2, cannot be checked with no DNA. This CDR3 is 17 amino acids long. Germline assignment: CDR1 SQVTM and CDR2 ANQGSEA. The chain's CDR3 is CSVTASGSFRPTGELFF.

This chain joins TRBV28 and TRBJ2-3; TCRdb's D gene call, TRBD2, goes unchecked for lack of DNA. The CDR3 sequence is 16 residues long. The germline V gene encodes CDR1 MDHEN and CDR2 SYDVKM. CDR3 loop: CASSFPEVAGTDTQYF.

The V gene is TRBV3-1, the J gene TRBJ2-3; TCRdb's assignment of TRBD1 cannot be checked, as there is no DNA. This CDR3 has 12 amino acids. Per germline, CDR1 LGHDT and CDR2 YNNKEL (reference sequence). The CDR3 region is CASRSAADTQYF.

The V and J genes are TRBV19 and TRBJ2-5. This CDR3 spans 13 amino acids. The V gene's germline CDR1 is LNHDA and CDR2 SQIVND (reference sequence). Here the CDR3 reads CASSIMGGETQYF.

The rearrangement joins TRBV7-2 to TRBJ2-4; the D call from TCRdb, TRBD1, cannot be confirmed without DNA. The CDR3 covers 13 residues. Germline V CDR1 and CDR2: SGHTA, FQGNSA. This CDR3 is CASSPFQGGIQYF. Drawing the rest from reference TRBV7-2 and TRBJ2-4, the complete variable domain is GAGVSQSPSNKVTEKGKDVELRCDPISGHTALYWYRQSLGQGLEFLIYFQGNSAPDKSGLPSDRFSAERTGGSVSTLTIQRTQQEDSAVYLCASSPFQGGIQYFGAGTRLSVL.

This chain uses TRBV11-2 with TRBJ2-7. The CDR3 sequence is 14 residues long. The V gene's germline CDR1 is SGHAT and CDR2 FQNNGV. CDR3 region: CASSLGGDLYEQYF. Complete variable domain (other parts from reference TRBV11-2 and TRBJ2-7): EAGVAQSPRYKIIEKRQSVAFWCNPISGHATLYWYQQILGQGPKLLIQFQNNGVVDDSQLPKDRFSAERLKGVDSTLKIQPAKLEDSAVYLCASSLGGDLYEQYFGPGTRLTVT.

The chain is built from TRBV21-1 and TRBJ1-5; lacking DNA, the TRBD1 call made by TCRdb goes unchecked. TRBV21-1 is classified as a pseudogene. The CDR3 has 16 amino acids. The chain's CDR3 is CASSMAGSYSNQPQHF.

The chain uses TRBV18 and TRBJ2-7. CDR3 size: 15 residues. Germline V CDR1 and CDR2: KGHSH, LQKENI. The CDR3 loop reads CASSPKRSSSYEQYF.

The chain carries TRBV29-1 and TRBJ1-1; TCRdb designates TRBD1, a call that cannot be tested without DNA. The CDR3 length is 14 residues. Germline CDR1 is SQVTM and CDR2 is ANQGSEA. CDR3 loop: CSVRQGAMNTEAFF.

V gene TRBV5-6 combines with J gene TRBJ2-1; TCRdb selects TRBD1, and the lack of DNA leaves this call unchecked. The CDR3 length is 15 residues. From germline, CDR1 is SGHDT and CDR2 YYEEEE. The CDR3 protein is CVSSLTGHSYNEQFF.

CDR3: CAGGLANNEQFF. This chain joins TRBV30 and TRBJ2-1; no DNA is available, so the TRBD2 call from TCRdb remains unchecked. The germline V gene has CDR1 GTSNPN and CDR2 SVGIG (reference sequence). This CDR3 spans 12 amino acids.

The chain couples TRBV28 to TRBJ2-7; TCRdb reports TRBD1, a call that lacks DNA to check it against. The CDR3 extends over 16 amino acids. Germline lookup yields CDR1 MDHEN and CDR2 SYDVKM. The CDR3 here is CASSLRITGGSYEQYF. Full variable domain (outside the CDR3, taken from reference TRBV28 and TRBJ2-7): DVKVTQSSRYLVKRTGEKVFLECVQDMDHENMFWYRQDPGLGLRLIYFSYDVKMKEKGDIPEGYSVSREKKERFSLILESASTNQTSMYLCASSLRITGGSYEQYFGPGTRLTVT.

The chain links TRBV2 to TRBJ2-4. CDR1 is SNHLY, CDR2 FYNNEI, per germline. This CDR3 is 16 amino acids long. CDR3 sequence reads: CASSEYRGLAKNIQYF.

The chain couples TRBV18 to TRBJ2-1; no DNA is available, so the TRBD1 call from TCRdb remains unchecked. The CDR3 runs to 16 residues. Germline CDR1 reads KGHSH; CDR2 reads LQKENI. CDR3 region: CASTPPGRGQYNEQFF.

The chain is built from TRBV18 and TRBJ2-7; absent DNA, TCRdb's TRBD1 call cannot be checked. CDR3 length equals 16 residues. Germline CDR1 and CDR2: KGHSH and LQKENI. CDR3 protein: CASSPGAQAVSYEQYF.

This chain connects TRBV10-3 to TRBJ2-5; lacking DNA, the TRBD1 call made by TCRdb goes unchecked. The CDR3 has 13 amino acids. CDR1 and CDR2 from the germline V gene are ENHRY and SYGVKD. This CDR3 reads CAISESPGETQYF.

The V gene is TRBV25-1, the J gene TRBJ2-6; TCRdb names TRBD1, which stays unverified in the absence of DNA. The CDR3 totals 18 residues. CDR1 is MGHDK and CDR2 is SYGVNS in the germline V gene. The CDR3 reads CASSAQPGQYSGANVLTF.

The V call is TRBV2, the J call TRBJ1-4. CDR1 and CDR2 (germline): SNHLY, FYNNEI. The CDR3 is 13 residues long. CDR3 amino acids: CASSGGAGEKLFF.

This sequence joins TRBV10-2 and TRBJ2-1. Germline lookup yields CDR1 WSHSY and CDR2 SAAADI. The CDR3 totals 11 residues. CDR3 region: CATRRGNEQFF.

The rearrangement joins TRBV19 to TRBJ2-7; TCRdb's D call of TRBD2 is untestable without DNA. The CDR3 totals 14 residues. Looked up from germline, CDR1 is LNHDA and CDR2 is SQIVND (reference sequence). The CDR3 here is CASSTTSGAYEQYF.

The V and J genes are TRBV20-1 and TRBJ2-3; no DNA is available, so the TRBD2 call from TCRdb remains unchecked. The CDR3 runs to 15 residues. CDR1 is DFQATT, CDR2 SNEGSKA, per germline (reference sequence). The chain's CDR3 is CSARGESSRTDTQYF.